The sequence of this T cell receptor (beta chain) was determined in a study of blood T cell repertoires in COVID-19. CDR1 and CDR2 (germline): MGHRA, YSYEKL. CDR3 length: 16 residues. J lost 2 bases, V lost 4 bases, and 10 bases had no gene match. As processed by the authors: Amplification from reference gene primers served as the basis for estimated nucleated cell counts. The assay was immunoSEQ multiplex PCR, and TCRdb's table has in-frame clones only and misses some. Clone size and V and J calls were adopted from that table, with D and trimming inferred from the DNA. The sample lists about 70,000 clones, 88% occurring once.

The clonotype originates from a human donor in a cohort sampled during active COVID-19. Material for sequencing was peripheral blood. The chain carries TRBV4-1 and TRBJ2-7; 8 nucleotides line up with TRBD1. DNA of the CDR3: TGCGCCAGCAGCCGCTTGATCGGACAGGGTCCCTACGAGCAGTACTTC. Amino acids: CASSRLIGQGPYEQYF.